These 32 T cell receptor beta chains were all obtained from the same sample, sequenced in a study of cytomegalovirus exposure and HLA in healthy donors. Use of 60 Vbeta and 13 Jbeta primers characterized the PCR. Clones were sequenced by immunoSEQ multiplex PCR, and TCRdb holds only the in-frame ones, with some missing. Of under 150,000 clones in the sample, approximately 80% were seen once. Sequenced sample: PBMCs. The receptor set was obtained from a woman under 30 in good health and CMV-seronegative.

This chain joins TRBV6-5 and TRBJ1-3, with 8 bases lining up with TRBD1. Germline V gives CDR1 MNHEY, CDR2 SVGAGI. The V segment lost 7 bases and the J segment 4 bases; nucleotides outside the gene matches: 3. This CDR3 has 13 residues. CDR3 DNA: TGTGCCAGCAAACAGGGGGTGGGAAACACCATATATTTT. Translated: CASKQGVGNTIYF.

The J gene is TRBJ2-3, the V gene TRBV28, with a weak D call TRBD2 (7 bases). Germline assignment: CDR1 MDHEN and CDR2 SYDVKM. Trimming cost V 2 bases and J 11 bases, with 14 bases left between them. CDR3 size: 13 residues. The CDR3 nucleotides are TGTGCCAGCAGTTTAAGGGGGAGGGCGGAGCAGTATTTT. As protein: CASSLRGRAEQYF.

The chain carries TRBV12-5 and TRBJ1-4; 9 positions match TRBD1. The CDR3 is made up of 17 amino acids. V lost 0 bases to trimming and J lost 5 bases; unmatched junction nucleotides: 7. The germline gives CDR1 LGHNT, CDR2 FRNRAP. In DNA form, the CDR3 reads TGTGCTAGTGGTTTGGTTTACACCGGGACAGGGAATGAAAAACTGTTTTTT. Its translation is CASGLVYTGTGNEKLFF.

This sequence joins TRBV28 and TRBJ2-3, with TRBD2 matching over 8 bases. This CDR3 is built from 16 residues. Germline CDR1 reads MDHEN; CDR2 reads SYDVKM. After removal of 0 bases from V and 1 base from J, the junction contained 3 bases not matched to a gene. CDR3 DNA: TGTGCCAGCAGTTTATGGGGGCGGGAGGGCACAGATACGCAGTATTTT. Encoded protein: CASSLWGREGTDTQYF.

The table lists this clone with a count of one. In nucleotides, the CDR3 is TGTGCCAGCAGTTTATCCCGGAATCAGCCCCAGCATTTT. It encodes CASSLSRNQPQHF. The chain has TRBV27 and TRBJ1-5; D is undetermined. CDR1 is MNHEY and CDR2 is SMNVEV in the germline V gene (reference sequence). The CDR3 totals 13 residues. V dropped 0 bases and J dropped 4 bases, with 4 bases sitting between them.

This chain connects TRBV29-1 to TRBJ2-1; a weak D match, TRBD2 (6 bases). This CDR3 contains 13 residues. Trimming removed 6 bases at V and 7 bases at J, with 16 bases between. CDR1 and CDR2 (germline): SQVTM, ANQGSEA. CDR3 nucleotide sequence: TGCAGCGTGTACCCCGGGAGCAGGAATGAGCAGTTCTTC. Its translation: CSVYPGSRNEQFF.

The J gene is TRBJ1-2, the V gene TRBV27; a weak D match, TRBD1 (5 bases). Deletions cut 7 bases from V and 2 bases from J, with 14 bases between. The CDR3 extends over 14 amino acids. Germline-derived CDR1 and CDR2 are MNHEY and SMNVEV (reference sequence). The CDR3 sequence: CASKGSGVNYGYTF. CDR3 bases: TGTGCCAGCAAAGGGTCGGGGGTCAACTATGGCTACACCTTC.

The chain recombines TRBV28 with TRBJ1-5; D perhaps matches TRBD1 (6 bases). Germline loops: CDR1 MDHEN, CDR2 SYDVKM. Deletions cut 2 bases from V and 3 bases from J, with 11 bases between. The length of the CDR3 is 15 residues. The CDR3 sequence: CASSLRGGPNQPQHF. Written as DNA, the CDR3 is TGTGCCAGCAGTTTAAGAGGGGGACCCAATCAGCCCCAGCATTTT. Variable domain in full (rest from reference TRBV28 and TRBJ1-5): DVKVTQSSRYLVKRTGEKVFLECVQDMDHENMFWYRQDPGLGLRLIYFSYDVKMKEKGDIPEGYSVSREKKERFSLILESASTNQTSMYLCASSLRGGPNQPQHFGDGTRLSIL.

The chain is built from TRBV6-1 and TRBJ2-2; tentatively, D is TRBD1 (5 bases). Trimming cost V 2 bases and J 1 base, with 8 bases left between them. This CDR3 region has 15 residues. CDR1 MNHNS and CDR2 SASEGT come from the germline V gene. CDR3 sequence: CASSEYRLNTGELFF. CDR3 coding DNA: TGTGCCAGCAGTGAATACAGGTTGAACACCGGGGAGCTGTTTTTT.

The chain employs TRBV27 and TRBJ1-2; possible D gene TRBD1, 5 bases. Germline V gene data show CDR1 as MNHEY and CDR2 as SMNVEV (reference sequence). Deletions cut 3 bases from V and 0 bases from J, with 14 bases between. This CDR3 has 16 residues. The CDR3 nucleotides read TGTGCCAGCAGTTTGGGACCCCCGGGGGCTAACTATGGCTACACCTTC. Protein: CASSLGPPGANYGYTF.

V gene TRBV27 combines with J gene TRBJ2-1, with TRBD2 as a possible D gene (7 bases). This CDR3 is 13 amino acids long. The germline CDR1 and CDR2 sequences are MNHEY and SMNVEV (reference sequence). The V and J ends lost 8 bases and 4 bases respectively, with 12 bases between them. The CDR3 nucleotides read TGTGCCAGCCGGCGGGGGACATACAATGAGCAGTTCTTC. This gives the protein CASRRGTYNEQFF.

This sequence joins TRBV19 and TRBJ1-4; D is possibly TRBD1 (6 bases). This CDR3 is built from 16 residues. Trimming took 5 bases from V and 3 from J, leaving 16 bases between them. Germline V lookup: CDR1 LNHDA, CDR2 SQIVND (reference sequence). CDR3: CASSSTNRVSNEKLFF. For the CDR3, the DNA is TGTGCCAGTAGTTCAACCAACAGGGTATCTAATGAAAAACTGTTTTTT.

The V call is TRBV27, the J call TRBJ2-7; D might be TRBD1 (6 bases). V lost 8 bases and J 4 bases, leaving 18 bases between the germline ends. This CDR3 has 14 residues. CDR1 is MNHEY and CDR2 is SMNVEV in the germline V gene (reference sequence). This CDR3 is CASFISGQIYEQYV. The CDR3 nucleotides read TGTGCCAGCTTTATAAGTGGACAGATTTACGAGCAGTACGTC.

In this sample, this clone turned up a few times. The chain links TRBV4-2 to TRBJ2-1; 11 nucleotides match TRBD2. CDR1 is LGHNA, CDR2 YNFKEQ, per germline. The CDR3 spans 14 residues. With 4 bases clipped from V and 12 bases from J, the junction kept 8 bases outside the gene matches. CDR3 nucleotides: TGTGCCAGCAGCCGACAGGCTAGCGGGAGGTGGCAGTTCTTC. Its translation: CASSRQASGRWQFF.

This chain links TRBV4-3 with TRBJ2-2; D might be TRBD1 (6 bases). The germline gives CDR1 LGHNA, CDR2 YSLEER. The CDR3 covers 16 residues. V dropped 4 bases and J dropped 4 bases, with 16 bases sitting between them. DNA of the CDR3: TGCGCCAGCAGCCGAGATCCAGGGGTCGGCACCGGGGAGCTGTTTTTT. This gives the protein CASSRDPGVGTGELFF.

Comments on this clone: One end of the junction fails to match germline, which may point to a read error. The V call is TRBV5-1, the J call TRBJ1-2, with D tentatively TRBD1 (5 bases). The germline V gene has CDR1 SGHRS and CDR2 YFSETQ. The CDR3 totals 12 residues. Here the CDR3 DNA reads TGCGCCAGCAAATCCACAGGCCAAGGCTACGCCTTC. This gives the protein CASKSTGQGYAF.

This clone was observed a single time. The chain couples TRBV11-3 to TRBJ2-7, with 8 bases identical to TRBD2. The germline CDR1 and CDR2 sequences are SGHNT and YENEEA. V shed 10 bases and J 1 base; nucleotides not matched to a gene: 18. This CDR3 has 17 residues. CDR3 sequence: CAKRSGGARCGSYEQYF. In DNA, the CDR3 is TGTGCCAAAAGGTCGGGGGGGGCTCGATGCGGGTCCTACGAGCAGTACTTC.

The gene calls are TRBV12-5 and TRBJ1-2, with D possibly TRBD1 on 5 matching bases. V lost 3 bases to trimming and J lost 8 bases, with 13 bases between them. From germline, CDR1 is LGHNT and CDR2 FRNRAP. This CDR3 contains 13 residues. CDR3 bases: TGTGCTAGTGGTTTAGCAGGGCAAGGGGGCTACACCTTC. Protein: CASGLAGQGGYTF.

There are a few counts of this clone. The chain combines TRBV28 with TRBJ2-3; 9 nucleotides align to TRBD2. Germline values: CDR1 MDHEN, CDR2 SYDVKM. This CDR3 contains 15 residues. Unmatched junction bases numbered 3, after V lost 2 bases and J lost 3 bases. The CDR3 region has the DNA TGTGCCAGCAGTTTAAGAGCGGGAGGTACAGATACGCAGTATTTT. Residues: CASSLRAGGTDTQYF.

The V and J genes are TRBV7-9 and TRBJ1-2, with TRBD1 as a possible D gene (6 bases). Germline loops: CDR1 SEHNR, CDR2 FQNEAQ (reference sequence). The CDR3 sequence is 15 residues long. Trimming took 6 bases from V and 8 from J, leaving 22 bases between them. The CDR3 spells CASSQEGGDIEGYTF. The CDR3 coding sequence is TGTGCCAGCAGTCAAGAAGGGGGAGACATAGAAGGCTACACCTTC. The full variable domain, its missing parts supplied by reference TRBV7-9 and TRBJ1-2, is DTGVSQNPRHKITKRGQNVTFRCDPISEHNRLYWYRQTLGQGPEFLTYFQNEAQLEKSRLLSDRFSAERPKGSFSTLEIQRTEQGDSAMYLCASSQEGGDIEGYTFGSGTRLTVV.

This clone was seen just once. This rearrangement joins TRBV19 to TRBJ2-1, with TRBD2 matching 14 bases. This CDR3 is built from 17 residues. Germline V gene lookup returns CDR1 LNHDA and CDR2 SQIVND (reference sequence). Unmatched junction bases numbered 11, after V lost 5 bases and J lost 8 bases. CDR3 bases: TGTGCCAGTAGTGCCCGACCGGGACTAGCGGGAGAGGATGAGCAGTTCTTC. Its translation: CASSARPGLAGEDEQFF.

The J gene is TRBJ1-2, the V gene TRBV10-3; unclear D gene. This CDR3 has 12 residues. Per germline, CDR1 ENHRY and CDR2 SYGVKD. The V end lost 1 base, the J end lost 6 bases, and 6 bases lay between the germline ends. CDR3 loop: CAISEYQDGYTF. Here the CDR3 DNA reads TGTGCCATCAGTGAGTATCAGGATGGCTACACCTTC.

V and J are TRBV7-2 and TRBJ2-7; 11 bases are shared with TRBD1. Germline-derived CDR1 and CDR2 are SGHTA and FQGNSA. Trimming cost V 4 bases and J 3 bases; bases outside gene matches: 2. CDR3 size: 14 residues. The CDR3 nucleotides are TGTGCCAGCAGCTCCGGGACAGGGGGCTACGAGCAGTACTTC. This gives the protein CASSSGTGGYEQYF.

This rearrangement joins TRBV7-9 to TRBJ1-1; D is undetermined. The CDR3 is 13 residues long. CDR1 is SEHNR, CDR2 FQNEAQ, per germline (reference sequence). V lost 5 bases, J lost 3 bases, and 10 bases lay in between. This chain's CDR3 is CASSPGSHTEAFF. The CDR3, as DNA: TGTGCCAGCAGCCCGGGGAGCCACACTGAAGCTTTCTTT.

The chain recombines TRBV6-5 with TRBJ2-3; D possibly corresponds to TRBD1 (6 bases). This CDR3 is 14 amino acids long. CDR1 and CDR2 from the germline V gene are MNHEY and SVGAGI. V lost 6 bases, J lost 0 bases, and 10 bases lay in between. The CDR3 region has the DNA TGTGCCAGCAGGACAGGACTGAGCACAGATACGCAGTATTTT. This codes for CASRTGLSTDTQYF.

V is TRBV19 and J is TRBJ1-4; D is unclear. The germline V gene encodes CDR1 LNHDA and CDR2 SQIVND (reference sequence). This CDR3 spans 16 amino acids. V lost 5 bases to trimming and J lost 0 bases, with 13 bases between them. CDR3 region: CASSPGWMATNEKLFF. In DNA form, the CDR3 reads TGTGCCAGTAGTCCGGGTTGGATGGCAACTAATGAAAAACTGTTTTTT.

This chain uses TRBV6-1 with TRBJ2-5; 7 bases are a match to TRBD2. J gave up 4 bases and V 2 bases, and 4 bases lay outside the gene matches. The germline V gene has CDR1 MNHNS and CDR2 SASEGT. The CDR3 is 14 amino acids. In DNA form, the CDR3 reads TGTGCCAGCAGTGAAACGAGGGAGGGAGAGACCCAGTACTTC. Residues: CASSETREGETQYF.

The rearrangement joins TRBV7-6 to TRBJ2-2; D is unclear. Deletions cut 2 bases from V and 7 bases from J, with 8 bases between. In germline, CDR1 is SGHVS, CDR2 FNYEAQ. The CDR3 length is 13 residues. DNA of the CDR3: TGTGCCAGCAGCTTATGGGCCAGCGGGGAGCTGTTTTTT. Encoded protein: CASSLWASGELFF.

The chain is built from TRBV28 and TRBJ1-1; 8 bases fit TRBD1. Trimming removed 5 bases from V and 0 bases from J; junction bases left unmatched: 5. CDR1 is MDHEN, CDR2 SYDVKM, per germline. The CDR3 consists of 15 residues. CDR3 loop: CASSTQGAVNTEAFF. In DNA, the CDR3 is TGTGCCAGCAGTACTCAGGGGGCAGTGAACACTGAAGCTTTCTTT.

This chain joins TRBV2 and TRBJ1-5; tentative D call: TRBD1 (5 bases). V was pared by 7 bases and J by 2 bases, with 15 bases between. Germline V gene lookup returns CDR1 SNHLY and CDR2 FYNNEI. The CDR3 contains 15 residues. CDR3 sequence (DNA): TGTGCCAGCAAAAGGGAGGGGCTGGGCAATCAGCCCCAGCATTTT. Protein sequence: CASKREGLGNQPQHF.

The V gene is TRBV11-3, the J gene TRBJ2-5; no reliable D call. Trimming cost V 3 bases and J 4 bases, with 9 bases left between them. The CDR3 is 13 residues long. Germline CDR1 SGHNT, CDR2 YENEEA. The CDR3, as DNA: TGTGCCAGCAGCTTCCACAGTCGAGAGACCCAGTACTTC. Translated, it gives CASSFHSRETQYF.

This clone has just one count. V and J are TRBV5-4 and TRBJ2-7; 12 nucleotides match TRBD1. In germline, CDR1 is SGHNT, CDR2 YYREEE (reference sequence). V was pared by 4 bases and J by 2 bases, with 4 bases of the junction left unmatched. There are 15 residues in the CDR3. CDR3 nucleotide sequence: TGTGCCAGCAGCACCGGGACAGGGGGCGCCTACGAGCAGTACTTC. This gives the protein CASSTGTGGAYEQYF. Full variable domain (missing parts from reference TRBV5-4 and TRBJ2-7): ETGVTQSPTHLIKTRGQQVTLRCSSQSGHNTVSWYQQALGQGPQFIFQYYREEENGRGNFPPRFSGLQFPNYSSELNVNALELDDSALYLCASSTGTGGAYEQYFGPGTRLTVT.